Listed below are T cell receptor delta chains from one sample, sequenced in a study of Vδ1+ human thymocytes. TCRdb called clones from the multiplex PCR reads again using CATT. The sample gives approximately 19,000 delta-chain clones, approximately 8.8% of which show up once; about 0.9% is in the top ten. The specimen was Vdelta1+ gamma-delta thymocytes from the thymus. These receptors were obtained from a child younger than two who had congenital heart surgery. Both conserved end residues are part of each CDR3. Each record gives: J gene, V gene, CDR3 protein.

>TRDJ1|TRDV1
CALGDVSFQADKLIF
>TRDJ1|TRDV1
CALGEDDGVLRYTDKLIF
>TRDJ1|TRDV2
CACDTIWGTQRAYTDKLIF
>TRDJ1|TRDV2
CACDTPAELIF
>TRDJ1|TRDV2
CACDTEGIVTLIF
>TRDJ1|TRDV1
CALGNPPAGSGGLPTDKLIF
>TRDJ1|TRDV1
CALGPAFLGDTDKLIF
>TRDJ1|TRDV2
CACKTGGLGTPDKLIF
>TRDJ1|TRDV1
CALGGPGLPTLRGLYTDKLIF
>TRDJ1|TRDV1
CALARGGYGTDKLIF
>TRDJ1|TRDV1
CALGGHFLPPTGDKLIF
>TRDJ1|TRDV1
CALGELPPGGYIDKLIF
>TRDJ1|TRDV1
CALGKGLPTGGWTYTDKLIF
>TRDJ1|TRDV1
CALGELKRSDWGIRPLSQYTDKLIF
>TRDJ1|TRDV1
CALGVLPTPLRLGDTLTDKLIF
>TRDJ2|TRDV2
CACEGGIRGVTAQLFF